The clone carrying this T cell receptor beta chain is a singleton in its sample. Its antigen is as yet unknown. The length of the CDR3 is 14 residues. The V end lost 6 bases, the J end lost 3 bases, and 15 bases lay between the germline ends. CDR1 and CDR2 (germline): DFQATT, SNEGSKA (reference sequence). The data derive from a study of T cells in Graves' hyperthyroidism and ophthalmopathy. Study observations and caveats: Ophthalmopathy onset followed model prediction by a median around six months. From stable hyperthyroidism, ophthalmopathy was separated by a 13 V-J model.

Hyperthyroidism of Graves' type that showed no ophthalmopathy progression within 18 months was stable. Patients were aged 18 to 65, had disease duration under 2 months, and had newly diagnosed hyperthyroidism. Amplified TCR beta CDR3 regions derived from RNA transcripts. Using the HTBI primer set, a first-round RT-PCR was run on the TCR CDR3. Each CDR3 protein is one row after TCRdb ran MiXCR on the multiplex PCR reads. The sample consists of around 350,000 distinct CDR3 sequences, about 25% of them appearing once. Input material: blood. This TCR derives from a man aged 50 to 60 with Graves' hyperthyroidism. The V and J genes are TRBV20-1 and TRBJ2-1; the D is unclear. CDR3 region: CSANLTGLYNEQFF. CDR3 in DNA: TGCAGTGCAAATCTAACGGGTCTCTACAATGAGCAGTTCTTC.